This T cell receptor beta chain is from a study of blood T cell dynamics during melanoma immunotherapy. Study-level findings and limits: Clones driving repertoire changes may be melanoma-specific or general immune activation.

The CDR3 spans 17 residues. CDR1 and CDR2 from the germline V gene are SGHRS and YFSETQ. Losses at the gene ends were 1 base for V and 3 bases for J; bases not matched to a gene: 9. Notes on this clone: Its antigen is as yet unknown.

TCRdb's copy holds only in-frame clones and misses some; the assay was immunoSEQ multiplex PCR. The table lists over 15,000 clones, 87% of them singletons. Time point meaning: week 3, after first cycle of checkpoint inhibitor. The starting material was blood, obtained from a patient treated with checkpoint blockade. This chain connects TRBV5-1 to TRBJ2-2, with 7 bases identical to TRBD2. The sequence was collected from a human donor with melanoma. Here the CDR3 DNA reads TGCGCCAGCAGCTTGTCTGGAGCTAGCGGAGACACCGGGGAGCTGTTTTTT. It is translated as CASSLSGASGDTGELFF.